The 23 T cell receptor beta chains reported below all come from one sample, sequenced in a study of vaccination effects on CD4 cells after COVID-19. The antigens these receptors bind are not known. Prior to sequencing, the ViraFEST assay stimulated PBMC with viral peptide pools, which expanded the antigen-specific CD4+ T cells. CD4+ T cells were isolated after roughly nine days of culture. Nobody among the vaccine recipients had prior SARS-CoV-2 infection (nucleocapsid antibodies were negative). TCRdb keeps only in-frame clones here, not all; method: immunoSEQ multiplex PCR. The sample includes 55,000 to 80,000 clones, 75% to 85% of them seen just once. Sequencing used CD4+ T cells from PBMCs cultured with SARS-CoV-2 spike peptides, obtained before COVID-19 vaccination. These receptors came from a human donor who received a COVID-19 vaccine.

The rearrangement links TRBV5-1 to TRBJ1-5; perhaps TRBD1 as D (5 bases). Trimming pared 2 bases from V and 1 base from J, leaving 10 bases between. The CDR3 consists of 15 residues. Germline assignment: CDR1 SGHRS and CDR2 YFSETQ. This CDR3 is CASSLGGASNQPQHF. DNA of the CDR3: TGCGCCAGCAGCTTAGGAGGGGCCAGCAATCAGCCCCAGCATTTT. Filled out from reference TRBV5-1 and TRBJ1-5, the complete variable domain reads KAGVTQTPRYLIKTRGQQVTLSCSPISGHRSVSWYQQTPGQGLQFLFEYFSETQRNKGNFPGRFSGRQFSNSRSEMNVSTLELGDSALYLCASSLGGASNQPQHFGDGTRLSIL.

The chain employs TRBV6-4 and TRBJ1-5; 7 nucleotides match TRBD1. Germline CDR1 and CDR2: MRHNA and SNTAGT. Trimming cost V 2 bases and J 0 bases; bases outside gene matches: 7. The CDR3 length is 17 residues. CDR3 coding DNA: TGTGCCAGCAGTGACACTAAGACAGGGTATAGCAATCAGCCCCAGCATTTT. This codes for CASSDTKTGYSNQPQHF.

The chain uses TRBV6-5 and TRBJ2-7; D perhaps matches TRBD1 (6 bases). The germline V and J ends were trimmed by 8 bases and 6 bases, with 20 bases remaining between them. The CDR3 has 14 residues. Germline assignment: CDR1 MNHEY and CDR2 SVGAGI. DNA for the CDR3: TGTGCCAGCCGATTGGGTCAGGGGACAAGCGAGCAGTACGTC. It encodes CASRLGQGTSEQYV.

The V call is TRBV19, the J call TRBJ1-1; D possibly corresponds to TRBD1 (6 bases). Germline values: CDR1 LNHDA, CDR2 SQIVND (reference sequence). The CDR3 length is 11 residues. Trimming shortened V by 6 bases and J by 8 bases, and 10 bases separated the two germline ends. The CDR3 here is CASSSGTEAFF. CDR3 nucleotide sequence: TGTGCCAGTAGCTCCGGGACAGAAGCTTTCTTT.

For the CDR3, the DNA is TGCGCCAGCAGCTCCCCAGGGGCGGATACGCAGTATTTT. The encoded protein is CASSSPGADTQYF. The genes are TRBV5-1 and TRBJ2-3, with D perhaps matching TRBD1 (6 bases). Trimming left V 3 bases short and J 6 bases short, with 11 bases between. The CDR3 extends over 13 amino acids. Germline CDR1 is SGHRS and CDR2 is YFSETQ.

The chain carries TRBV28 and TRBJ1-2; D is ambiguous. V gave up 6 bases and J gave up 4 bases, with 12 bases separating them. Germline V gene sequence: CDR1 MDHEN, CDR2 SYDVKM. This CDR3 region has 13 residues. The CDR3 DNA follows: TGTGCCAGCAGCATTAGGGTCACCTATGGCTACACCTTC. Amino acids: CASSIRVTYGYTF.

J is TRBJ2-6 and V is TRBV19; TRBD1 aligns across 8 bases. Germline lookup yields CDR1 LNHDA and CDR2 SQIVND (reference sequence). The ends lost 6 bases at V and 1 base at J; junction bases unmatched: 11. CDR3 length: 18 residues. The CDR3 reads CASSPRTGLTSGANVLTF. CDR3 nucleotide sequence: TGTGCCAGTAGCCCACGGACAGGGCTCACTTCTGGGGCCAACGTCCTGACTTTC.

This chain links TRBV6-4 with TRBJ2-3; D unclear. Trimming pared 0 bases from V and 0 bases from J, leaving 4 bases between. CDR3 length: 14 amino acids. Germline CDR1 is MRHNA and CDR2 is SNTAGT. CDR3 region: CASSDSYSTDTQYF. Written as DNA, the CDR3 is TGTGCCAGCAGTGACTCTTATAGCACAGATACGCAGTATTTT.

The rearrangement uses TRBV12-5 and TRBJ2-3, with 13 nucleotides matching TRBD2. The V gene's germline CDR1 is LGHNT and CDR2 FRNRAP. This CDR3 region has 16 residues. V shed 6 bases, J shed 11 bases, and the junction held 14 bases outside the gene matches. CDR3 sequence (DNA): TGTGCTAGTGGCCGCCAGACTAGCGGGGGGCCGGGGAGGCAGTATTTT. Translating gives CASGRQTSGGPGRQYF.

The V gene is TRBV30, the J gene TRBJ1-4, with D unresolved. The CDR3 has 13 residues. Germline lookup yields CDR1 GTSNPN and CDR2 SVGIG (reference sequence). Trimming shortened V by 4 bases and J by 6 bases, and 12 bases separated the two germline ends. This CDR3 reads CAWTRSGHEKLFF. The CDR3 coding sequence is TGTGCCTGGACCCGGAGTGGTCATGAAAAACTGTTTTTT.

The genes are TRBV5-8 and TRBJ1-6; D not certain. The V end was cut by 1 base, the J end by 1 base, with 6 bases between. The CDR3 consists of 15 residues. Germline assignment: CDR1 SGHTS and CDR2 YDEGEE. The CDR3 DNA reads TGTGCCAGCAGCTTGAGGCGGTCCTATAATTCACCCCTCCACTTT. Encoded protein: CASSLRRSYNSPLHF.

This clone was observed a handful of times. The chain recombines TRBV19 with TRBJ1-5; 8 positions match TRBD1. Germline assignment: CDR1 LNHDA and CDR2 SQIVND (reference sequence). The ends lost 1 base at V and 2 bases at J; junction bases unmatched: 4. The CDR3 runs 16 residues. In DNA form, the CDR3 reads TGTGCCAGTAGTATAGGGACAGGGTTGGGCAATCAGCCCCAGCATTTT. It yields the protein CASSIGTGLGNQPQHF.

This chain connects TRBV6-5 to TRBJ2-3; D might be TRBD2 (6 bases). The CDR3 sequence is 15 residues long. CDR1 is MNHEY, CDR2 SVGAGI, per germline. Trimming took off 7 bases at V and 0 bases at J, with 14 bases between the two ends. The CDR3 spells CASNQGLPSTDTQYF. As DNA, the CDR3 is TGTGCCAGCAATCAGGGACTCCCTAGCACAGATACGCAGTATTTT.

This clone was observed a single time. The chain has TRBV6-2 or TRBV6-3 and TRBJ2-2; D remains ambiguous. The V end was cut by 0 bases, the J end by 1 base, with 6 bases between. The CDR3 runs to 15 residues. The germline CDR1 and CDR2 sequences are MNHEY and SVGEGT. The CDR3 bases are TGTGCCAGCAGTTACTCTACGGTGAACACCGGGGAGCTGTTTTTT. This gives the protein CASSYSTVNTGELFF.

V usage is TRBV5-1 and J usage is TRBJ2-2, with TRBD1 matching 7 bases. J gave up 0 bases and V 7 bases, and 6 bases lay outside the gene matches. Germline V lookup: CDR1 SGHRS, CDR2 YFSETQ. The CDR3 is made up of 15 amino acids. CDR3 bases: TGCGCCAGCGGCCCCGGGACAGCGAACACCGGGGAGCTGTTTTTT. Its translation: CASGPGTANTGELFF.

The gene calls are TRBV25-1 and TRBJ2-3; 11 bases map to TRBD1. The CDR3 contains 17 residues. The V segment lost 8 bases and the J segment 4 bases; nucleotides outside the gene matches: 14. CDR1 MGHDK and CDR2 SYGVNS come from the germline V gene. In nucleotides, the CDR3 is TGTGCCAGCGGATCCTTGGGGACAGGGGGGGTTCCAGATACGCAGTATTTT. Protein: CASGSLGTGGVPDTQYF.

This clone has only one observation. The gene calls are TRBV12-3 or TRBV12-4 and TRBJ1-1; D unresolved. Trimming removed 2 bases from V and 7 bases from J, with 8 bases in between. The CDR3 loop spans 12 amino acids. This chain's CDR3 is CASSLSQNEAFF. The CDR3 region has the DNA TGTGCCAGCAGTTTAAGCCAAAATGAAGCTTTCTTT.

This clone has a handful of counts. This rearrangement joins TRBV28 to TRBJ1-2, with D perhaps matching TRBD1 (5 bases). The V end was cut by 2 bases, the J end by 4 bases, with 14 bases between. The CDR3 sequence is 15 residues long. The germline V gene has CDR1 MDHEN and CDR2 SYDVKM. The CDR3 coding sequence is TGTGCCAGCAGTTTAACTTCAGGGTCAATCTATGGCTACACCTTC. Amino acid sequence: CASSLTSGSIYGYTF.

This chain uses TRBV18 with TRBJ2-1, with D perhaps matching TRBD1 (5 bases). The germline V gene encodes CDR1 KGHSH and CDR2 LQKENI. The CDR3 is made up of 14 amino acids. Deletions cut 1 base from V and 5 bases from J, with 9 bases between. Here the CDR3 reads CASSPLTGHNEQFF. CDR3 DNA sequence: TGTGCCAGCTCACCACTTACAGGCCACAATGAGCAGTTCTTC.

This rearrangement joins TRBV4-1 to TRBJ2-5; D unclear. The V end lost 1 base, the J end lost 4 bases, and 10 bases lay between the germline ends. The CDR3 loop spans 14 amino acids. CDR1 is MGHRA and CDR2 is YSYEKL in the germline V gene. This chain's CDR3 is CASSQAENLETQYF. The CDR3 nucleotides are TGCGCCAGCAGCCAAGCGGAGAATTTAGAGACCCAGTACTTC.

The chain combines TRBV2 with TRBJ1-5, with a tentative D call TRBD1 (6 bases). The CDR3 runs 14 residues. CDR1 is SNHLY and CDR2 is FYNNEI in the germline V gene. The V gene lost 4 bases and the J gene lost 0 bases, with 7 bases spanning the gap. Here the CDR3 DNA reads TGTGCCAGCAGTGGGACAGATAGCAATCAGCCCCAGCATTTT. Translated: CASSGTDSNQPQHF.

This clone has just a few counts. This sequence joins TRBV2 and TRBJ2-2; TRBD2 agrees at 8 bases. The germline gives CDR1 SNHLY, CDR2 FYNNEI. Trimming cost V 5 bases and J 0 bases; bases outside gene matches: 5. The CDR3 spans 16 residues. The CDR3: CASSLERGTNTGELFF. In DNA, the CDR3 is TGTGCCAGCAGTCTCGAGCGGGGGACGAACACCGGGGAGCTGTTTTTT.

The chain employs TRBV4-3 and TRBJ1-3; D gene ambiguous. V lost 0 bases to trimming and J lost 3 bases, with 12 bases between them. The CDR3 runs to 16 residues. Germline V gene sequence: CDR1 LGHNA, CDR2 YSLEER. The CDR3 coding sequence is TGCGCCAGCAGCCAAGATTGGCGGCAGGATGGAAACACCATATATTTT. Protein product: CASSQDWRQDGNTIYF.